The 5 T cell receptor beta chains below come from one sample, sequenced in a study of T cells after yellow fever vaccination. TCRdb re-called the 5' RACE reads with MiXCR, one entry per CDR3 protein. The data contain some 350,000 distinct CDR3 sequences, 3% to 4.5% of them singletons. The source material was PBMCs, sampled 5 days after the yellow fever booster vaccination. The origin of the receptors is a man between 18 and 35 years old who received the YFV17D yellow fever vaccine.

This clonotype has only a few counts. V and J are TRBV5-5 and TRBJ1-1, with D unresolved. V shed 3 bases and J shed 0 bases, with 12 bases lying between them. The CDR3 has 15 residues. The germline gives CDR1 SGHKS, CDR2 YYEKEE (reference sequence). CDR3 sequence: CASSSFVGLNTEAFF. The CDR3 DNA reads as TGTGCCAGCAGCTCCTTCGTGGGTTTGAACACTGAAGCTTTCTTT.

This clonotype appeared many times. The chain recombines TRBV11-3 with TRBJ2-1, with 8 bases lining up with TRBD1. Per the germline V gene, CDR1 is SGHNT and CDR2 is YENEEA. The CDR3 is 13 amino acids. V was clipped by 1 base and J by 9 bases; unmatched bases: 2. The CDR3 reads CASSLGTGSEQFF. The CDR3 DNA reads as TGTGCCAGCAGCTTAGGGACAGGGTCTGAGCAGTTCTTC.

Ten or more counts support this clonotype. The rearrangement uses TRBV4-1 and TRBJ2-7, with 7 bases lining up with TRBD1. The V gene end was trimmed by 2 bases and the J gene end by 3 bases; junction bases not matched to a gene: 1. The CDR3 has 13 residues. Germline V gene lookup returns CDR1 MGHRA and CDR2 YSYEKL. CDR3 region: CASSQPGGYEQYV. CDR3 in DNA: TGCGCCAGCAGCCAACCAGGGGGCTACGAGCAGTACGTC.

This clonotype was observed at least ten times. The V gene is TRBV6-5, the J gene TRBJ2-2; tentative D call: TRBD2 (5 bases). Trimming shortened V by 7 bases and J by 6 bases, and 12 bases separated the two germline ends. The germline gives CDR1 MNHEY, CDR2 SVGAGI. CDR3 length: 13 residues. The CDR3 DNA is TGTGCCAGCACCAACGGGGAATCCGGGGAGCTGTTTTTT. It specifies CASTNGESGELFF.

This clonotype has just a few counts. The CDR3 is CASSSASGGATDTQYF. CDR3 in DNA: TGTGCCAGCAGCTCAGCTAGCGGGGGGGCAACAGATACGCAGTATTTT. The chain combines TRBV7-3 with TRBJ2-3, with 12 bases fitting TRBD2. Trimming took 4 bases from V and 3 from J; bases not matched to a gene: 5. Germline V lookup: CDR1 SGHTA, CDR2 FQGTGA. This CDR3 has 16 amino acids.